This T cell receptor (beta chain) was found in a study of blood T cell repertoires in COVID-19. Study at large: Acute and convalescent COVID-19 specimens originated in the United States, Italy and Spain. T cells, B-cell-depleted T cells, or PBMCs supplied cDNA or gDNA.

V was trimmed by 5 bases and J by 4 bases, leaving 8 bases between them. CDR3 size: 12 residues. Measured with immunoSEQ multiplex PCR; TCRdb has only the in-frame clones, and not every one. The table has 30,000 to 50,000 clones, approximately 85% seen once. This clonotype originated in a human donor in a cohort sampled during active COVID-19. Sequencing input: peripheral blood. This chain links TRBV12-3 or TRBV12-4 with TRBJ1-1, with D possibly TRBD1 on 5 matching bases. Here the CDR3 DNA reads TGTGCCAGCAGTGGGGGGGTCACTGAAGCTTTCTTT. Protein product: CASSGGVTEAFF.